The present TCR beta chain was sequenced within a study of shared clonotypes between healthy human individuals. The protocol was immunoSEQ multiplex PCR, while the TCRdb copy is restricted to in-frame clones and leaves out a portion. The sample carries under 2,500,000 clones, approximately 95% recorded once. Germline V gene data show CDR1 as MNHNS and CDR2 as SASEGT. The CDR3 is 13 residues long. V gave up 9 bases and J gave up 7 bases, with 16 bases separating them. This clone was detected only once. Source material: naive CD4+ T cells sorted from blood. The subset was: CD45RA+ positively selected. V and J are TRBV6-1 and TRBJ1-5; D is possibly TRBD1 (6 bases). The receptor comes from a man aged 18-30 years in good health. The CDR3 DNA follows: TGTGCCAGTTTAATCAGGGGAGGGCAGCCCCAGCATTTT. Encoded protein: CASLIRGGQPQHF.